Below are 32 T cell receptor beta chains sequenced from a single sample in a study of CXCR3-negative and CXCR3-positive naive CD8 T cells. Whole-study results and caveats: Against CXCR3-negative naive cells, CXCR3-positive naive cells showed more hydrophobic TRB CDR3s.

Their antigens are not known. Via 5' RACE with UMI labels, TRB cDNA libraries were prepared. TCRdb reanalyzed the 5' RACE reads and collapses them to one entry per CDR3 protein, without DNA. The table lists under 150,000 distinct CDR3 sequences. Sequenced: naive CXCR3+ CD8+ T cells from blood. The subset here: CD45RO-CCR7+CD27+CD95- naive CD8+ T cells expressing CXCR3 (TNR3+). Receptor source: a human donor in good health. Some clones in this sample may be carry-over from other donors' samples.

This rearrangement joins TRBV4-2 to TRBJ2-7; the D gene TCRdb calls, TRBD1, cannot be checked with no DNA. Germline V gives CDR1 LGHNA, CDR2 YNFKEQ. CDR3 size: 14 residues. The CDR3 here is CASSDDGQGVEQYF.

The gene calls are TRBV3-1 and TRBJ2-7. The CDR3 runs to 13 residues. Germline CDR1 is LGHDT and CDR2 is YNNKEL (reference sequence). The chain's CDR3 is CASSQVDATEQYF.

V usage is TRBV20-1 and J usage is TRBJ2-1; checking the TCRdb D call of TRBD1 is not possible without DNA. From germline, CDR1 is DFQATT and CDR2 SNEGSKA (reference sequence). This CDR3 comprises 15 residues. CDR3 amino acids: CSARHRERPRNEQFF.

The chain is built from TRBV28 and TRBJ2-1; TCRdb's assignment of TRBD1 cannot be checked, as there is no DNA. Germline values: CDR1 MDHEN, CDR2 SYDVKM. The CDR3 runs to 12 residues. CDR3 sequence reads: CASSSTGDEQFF.

J is TRBJ2-2 and V is TRBV7-8; TCRdb outputs TRBD1, but without DNA this stays unchecked. CDR3 size: 17 residues. CDR1 is SGHVS and CDR2 is FQNEAQ in the germline V gene. CDR3 sequence reads: CASSLGGQATNTGELFF.

The chain uses TRBV27 and TRBJ2-3. The CDR3 runs 13 residues. Per germline, CDR1 MNHEY and CDR2 SMNVEV (reference sequence). The CDR3: CASSVLGTDTQYF.

V is TRBV5-5 and J is TRBJ2-1; checking the TCRdb D call of TRBD2 is not possible without DNA. The CDR3 covers 16 residues. CDR1 SGHKS and CDR2 YYEKEE come from the germline V gene (reference sequence). The CDR3 sequence is CASSRTSGASYNEQFF.

V and J are TRBV28 and TRBJ2-3; TCRdb's D gene call, TRBD1, goes unchecked for lack of DNA. Germline V gives CDR1 MDHEN, CDR2 SYDVKM. This CDR3 is built from 15 residues. The CDR3: CASSSFRGTTDTQYF.

This chain links TRBV12-3 or TRBV12-4 with TRBJ2-1; TCRdb's D call, TRBD1, is unchecked because there is no DNA. The CDR3 has 16 residues. The CDR3 protein is CASSPIRGALSDEQFF.

The CDR3 loop reads CASSYSSGPYEQYF. This chain joins TRBV6-2 or TRBV6-3 and TRBJ2-7. Germline CDR1 is MNHEY and CDR2 is SVGEGT. This CDR3 is built from 14 residues.

This chain connects TRBV5-1 to TRBJ2-3; no DNA is available, so the TRBD1 call from TCRdb remains unchecked. Germline CDR1 reads SGHRS; CDR2 reads YFSETQ. The CDR3 sequence is 13 residues long. This CDR3 reads CASTGQNPDTQYF.

The chain recombines TRBV10-2 with TRBJ2-5; without DNA, the TCRdb call of TRBD2 cannot be checked. Germline values: CDR1 WSHSY, CDR2 SAAADI. This CDR3 spans 13 amino acids. The CDR3 protein is CASGRAGEETQYF.

The V call is TRBV27, the J call TRBJ2-1; TCRdb names TRBD1, which stays unverified in the absence of DNA. Germline V CDR1 and CDR2: MNHEY, SMNVEV (reference sequence). This CDR3 contains 14 residues. CDR3 residues: CASRSGLQGNEQFF.

This chain uses TRBV4-1 with TRBJ2-7; with no DNA, the TCRdb D assignment of TRBD2 cannot be verified. The germline V gene has CDR1 MGHRA and CDR2 YSYEKL. The CDR3 is 16 amino acids. This chain's CDR3 is CASSQFEGPPLYEQYF.

The chain employs TRBV9 and TRBJ2-7; TCRdb indicates TRBD1, and absent DNA this call remains unverified. This CDR3 comprises 15 residues. Germline CDR1 SGDLS, CDR2 YYNGEE. This CDR3 reads CASSRPGGSPYEQYF.

The CDR3 loop reads CSVEWGYEQYF. This chain joins TRBV29-1 and TRBJ2-7. The CDR3 is 11 amino acids. The germline V gene has CDR1 SQVTM and CDR2 ANQGSEA.

The J gene is TRBJ2-1, the V gene TRBV29-1. Germline V gene data show CDR1 as SQVTM and CDR2 as ANQGSEA. The CDR3 consists of 11 residues. The CDR3 here is CSVETYNEQFF.

V and J are TRBV5-1 and TRBJ2-3; the TRBD1 assignment by TCRdb is unverifiable without DNA. This CDR3 region has 17 residues. The germline CDR1 and CDR2 sequences are SGHRS and YFSETQ. The CDR3 here is CASSSTGLRGATDTQYF.

The chain couples TRBV6-5 to TRBJ2-7. From germline, CDR1 is MNHEY and CDR2 SVGAGI. The CDR3 consists of 14 residues. CDR3 residues: CASSYSSGFSEQYF.

The gene calls are TRBV5-1 and TRBJ2-1; TCRdb outputs TRBD2, but without DNA this stays unchecked. The CDR3 spans 16 residues. CDR1 is SGHRS, CDR2 YFSETQ, per germline. CDR3 protein: CASSHGAGYTGDEQFF.

The chain uses TRBV5-1 and TRBJ2-7; there is no DNA to check the TCRdb D call of TRBD2. The CDR3 extends over 18 amino acids. From germline, CDR1 is SGHRS and CDR2 YFSETQ. CDR3 loop: CASSLADSGRTVNYEQYF.

The chain combines TRBV7-9 with TRBJ1-6; TCRdb designates TRBD1, a call that cannot be tested without DNA. The germline CDR1 and CDR2 sequences are SEHNR and FQNEAQ (reference sequence). The CDR3 is made up of 17 amino acids. This CDR3 reads CASRDTGSVGYNSPLHF. The whole variable domain, filled in from reference TRBV7-9 and TRBJ1-6, reads DTGVSQNPRHKITKRGQNVTFRCDPISEHNRLYWYRQTLGQGPEFLTYFQNEAQLEKSRLLSDRFSAERPKGSFSTLEIQRTEQGDSAMYLCASRDTGSVGYNSPLHFGNGTRLTVT.

The chain is built from TRBV29-1 and TRBJ2-7. Germline V gene data show CDR1 as SQVTM and CDR2 as ANQGSEA. The CDR3 runs to 11 residues. CDR3 sequence: CSVGGSYEQYF.

This chain joins TRBV6-5 and TRBJ2-7; without DNA, the TCRdb call of TRBD2 cannot be checked. The germline V gene has CDR1 MNHEY and CDR2 SVGAGI. This CDR3 contains 17 residues. The CDR3 loop reads CASSYSFERSGFGEQCF.

The chain's CDR3 is CASRVLAGANVLTF. The chain joins TRBV28 to TRBJ2-6. This CDR3 contains 14 residues. Germline V gene data show CDR1 as MDHEN and CDR2 as SYDVKM.

CDR3 sequence: CASSQDHLAGAGETQYF. V is TRBV4-2 and J is TRBJ2-5; without DNA, the TCRdb call of TRBD2 cannot be checked. The germline CDR1 and CDR2 sequences are LGHNA and YNFKEQ. This CDR3 comprises 17 residues.

The chain is built from TRBV12-3 or TRBV12-4 and TRBJ2-3; the TRBD2 assignment by TCRdb is unverifiable without DNA. This CDR3 is 14 amino acids long. CDR3 region: CASSPGEGGDTQYF.

The chain uses TRBV14 and TRBJ2-3; TCRdb outputs TRBD2, but without DNA this stays unchecked. This CDR3 has 18 amino acids. Germline CDR1 is SGHDN and CDR2 is FVKESK. Here the CDR3 reads CASSQSRTSGTHTDTQYF.

The V gene is TRBV7-2, the J gene TRBJ2-2; no DNA is available, so the TRBD2 call from TCRdb remains unchecked. The CDR3 runs 14 residues. Germline V gene sequence: CDR1 SGHTA, CDR2 FQGNSA. This CDR3 reads CASSPTGPTGELFF.

The chain recombines TRBV25-1 with TRBJ1-4. CDR3 length equals 18 residues. Germline CDR1 reads MGHDK; CDR2 reads SYGVNS. The CDR3 sequence is CASSEYRPRSSLPEKLFF.

This chain joins TRBV6-6 and TRBJ2-7; without DNA, the TCRdb call of TRBD1 cannot be checked. This CDR3 has 16 amino acids. Germline V CDR1 and CDR2: MNHNY, SVGAGI (reference sequence). The chain's CDR3 is CARPPRPGTGGYEQYF.

The chain couples TRBV12-3 or TRBV12-4 to TRBJ2-5; the D call of TRBD2 rests on TCRdb alone, since no DNA is present to check it. This CDR3 is 15 amino acids long. The CDR3 sequence is CASTGASGLQETQYF.